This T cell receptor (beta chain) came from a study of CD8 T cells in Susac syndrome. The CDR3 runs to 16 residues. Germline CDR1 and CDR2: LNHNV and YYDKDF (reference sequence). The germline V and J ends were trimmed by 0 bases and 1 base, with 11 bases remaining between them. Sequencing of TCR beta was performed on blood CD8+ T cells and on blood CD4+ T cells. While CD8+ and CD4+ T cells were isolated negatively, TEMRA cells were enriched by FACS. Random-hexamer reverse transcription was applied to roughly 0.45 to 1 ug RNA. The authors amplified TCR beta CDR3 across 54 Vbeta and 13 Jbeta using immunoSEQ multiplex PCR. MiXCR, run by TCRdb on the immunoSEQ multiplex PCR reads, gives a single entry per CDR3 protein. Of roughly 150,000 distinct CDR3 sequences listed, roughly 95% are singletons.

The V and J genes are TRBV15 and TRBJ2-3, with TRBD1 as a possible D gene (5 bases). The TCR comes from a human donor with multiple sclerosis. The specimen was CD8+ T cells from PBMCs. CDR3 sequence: CATSREAEGGTDTQYF. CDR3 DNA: TGTGCCACCAGCAGAGAGGCAGAAGGGGGCACAGATACGCAGTATTTT.